The 25 T cell receptor beta chains reported below all come from one sample, sequenced in a study of OX40 agonist ivuxolimab in advanced cancers. Sequencing used immunoSEQ multiplex PCR; TCRdb keeps in-frame clones, though not all of them. The sample lists more than 100,000 clones; 80% to 90% were seen once. The source material was CD4+ or CD8+ T cells sorted from blood, sampled in a trial of the OX40 agonist ivuxolimab. The receptor set was obtained from an adult with an advanced solid tumor such as melanoma, head and neck, liver or kidney cancer.

V gene TRBV28 combines with J gene TRBJ2-2, with 10 bases that match TRBD1. Looked up from germline, CDR1 is MDHEN and CDR2 is SYDVKM. V lost 4 bases, J lost 6 bases, and 8 bases stayed unmatched. This CDR3 is 16 amino acids long. CDR3 sequence (DNA): TGTGCCAGCAGTTCGCGACAGGGGGCGCGAGCCGGGGAGCTGTTTTTT. Its protein product is CASSSRQGARAGELFF.

Worth noting for this clone: Other DNA sequences from this sample encode an identical CDR3 as well. This chain joins TRBV6-6 and TRBJ1-2; D not resolved. V shed 6 bases and J shed 7 bases, with 12 bases lying between them. Germline lookup yields CDR1 MNHNY and CDR2 SVGAGI (reference sequence). The CDR3 covers 12 residues. The CDR3 protein is CASREGGGGYTF. The DNA for the CDR3 is TGTGCCAGCAGAGAAGGCGGCGGTGGCTACACCTTC.

Only one count was recorded for this clone. This chain links TRBV21-1 with TRBJ1-5; the table's D call TRBD1 went unverified against the DNA. TRBV21-1 is a recognized pseudogene. The CDR3 is made up of 19 amino acids. The CDR3 reads CASSARGQGPPYSNQPQHF. In DNA, the CDR3 is TGTGCCAGCAGCGCCCGAGGACAGGGACCCCCCTATAGCAATCAGCCCCAGCATTTT.

This clone was detected only a few times. This sequence joins TRBV6-4 and TRBJ1-1; D uncertain. Trimming removed 6 bases from V and 3 bases from J, with 17 bases in between. The germline V gene encodes CDR1 MRHNA and CDR2 SNTAGT. This CDR3 spans 15 amino acids. The CDR3 region has the DNA TGTGCCAGCAGCGATACACACGGACCGGACACTGAAGCTTTCTTT. Amino acids: CASSDTHGPDTEAFF.

The V and J genes are TRBV6-5 and TRBJ1-1; 7 bases are shared with TRBD1. CDR1 MNHEY and CDR2 SVGAGI come from the germline V gene. The CDR3 covers 14 residues. J gave up 0 bases and V 6 bases, and 4 bases lay outside the gene matches. CDR3 amino acids: CASRAGTVNTEAFF. DNA of the CDR3: TGTGCCAGCAGAGCCGGGACAGTGAACACTGAAGCTTTCTTT.

The genes are TRBV25-1 and TRBJ1-3; maybe TRBD1 (5 bases). The CDR3 extends over 15 amino acids. Germline V gives CDR1 MGHDK, CDR2 SYGVNS. The V end was cut by 5 bases, the J end by 4 bases, with 15 bases between. The CDR3 region is CASSHDGGVGNTIYF. In DNA form, the CDR3 reads TGTGCCAGCAGTCACGACGGGGGGGTCGGAAACACCATATATTTT.

The rearrangement links TRBV5-1 to TRBJ2-6; D is possibly TRBD1 or TRBD2 (5 bases each). The CDR3 sequence is 15 residues long. V lost 6 bases to trimming and J lost 2 bases, with 12 bases between them. The germline V gene has CDR1 SGHRS and CDR2 YFSETQ. In nucleotides, the CDR3 is TGCGCCAGCACCCCTGGGGGTACTGGGGCCAACGTCCTGACTTTC. Protein product: CASTPGGTGANVLTF.

This clone has just one count. The chain uses TRBV10-3 and TRBJ2-5; D is perhaps TRBD1 or TRBD2 (6 bases each). The CDR3 extends over 13 amino acids. Germline V gene lookup returns CDR1 ENHRY and CDR2 SYGVKD. Trimming stripped 11 bases from V and 7 bases from J, with 20 bases between. CDR3 region: CAATQGTEGTQYF. The CDR3 coding sequence is TGTGCCGCAACCCAGGGGACGGAGGGGACCCAGTACTTC.

This clone was seen once. This chain joins TRBV2 and TRBJ2-7; TRBD2 agrees at 12 bases. Losses at the gene ends were 4 bases for V and 12 bases for J; bases not matched to a gene: 7. The germline V gene has CDR1 SNHLY and CDR2 FYNNEI. This CDR3 region has 13 residues. The CDR3: CASSGGLAGAPYF. The CDR3, as DNA: TGTGCCAGCAGTGGGGGACTAGCGGGTGCACCGTACTTC.

The chain couples TRBV4-1 to TRBJ2-1, with a weak D call TRBD2 (6 bases). The germline V gene has CDR1 MGHRA and CDR2 YSYEKL. Trimming removed 3 bases at V and 0 bases at J, with 15 bases between. This CDR3 contains 17 residues. CDR3 sequence reads: CASSHTGLRSSYNEQFF. CDR3 DNA: TGCGCCAGCAGCCATACGGGACTCCGGAGCTCCTACAATGAGCAGTTCTTC.

The chain carries TRBV5-5 and TRBJ2-3, with TRBD1 matching 7 bases. The V gene end was trimmed by 0 bases and the J gene end by 1 base; junction bases not matched to a gene: 5. Germline CDR1 SGHKS, CDR2 YYEKEE (reference sequence). The CDR3 length is 16 residues. In DNA, the CDR3 is TGTGCCAGCAGCTTGGCGAAGGGGGCAGGCACAGATACGCAGTATTTT. Protein: CASSLAKGAGTDTQYF.

The chain recombines TRBV19 with TRBJ1-2; D not resolved. The V gene's germline CDR1 is LNHDA and CDR2 SQIVND (reference sequence). The CDR3 consists of 17 residues. V was pared by 5 bases and J by 5 bases, with 24 bases between. The CDR3 loop is CASSEPGTHRGRYGYTF. The CDR3 coding sequence is TGTGCCAGTAGTGAACCGGGAACCCACCGAGGAAGGTATGGCTACACCTTC.

The J gene is TRBJ2-2, the V gene TRBV10-1; D ambiguous. Trimming stripped 0 bases from V and 5 bases from J, with 4 bases between. CDR1 and CDR2 from the germline V gene are WNHNN and SYGVQD (reference sequence). The CDR3 sequence is 13 residues long. This CDR3 is CASSESMTGELFF. The CDR3, as DNA: TGCGCCAGCAGTGAGTCGATGACCGGGGAGCTGTTTTTT.

The rearrangement uses TRBV5-1 and TRBJ2-7; 7 positions match TRBD2. Germline CDR1 is SGHRS and CDR2 is YFSETQ. CDR3 size: 14 residues. J lost 4 bases, V lost 0 bases, and 4 bases had no gene match. The CDR3 is CASSLEGRGYEQYF. CDR3 DNA sequence: TGCGCCAGCAGCTTGGAAGGGAGGGGATACGAGCAGTACTTC.

The chain couples TRBV15 to TRBJ1-6; D remains unclear. With 0 bases removed from V and 3 bases from J, the gap between germline ends came to 9 bases. CDR1 and CDR2 from the germline V gene are LNHNV and YYDKDF (reference sequence). The CDR3 spans 16 residues. This CDR3 is CATSRDNGDYNSPLHF. The CDR3 nucleotides are TGTGCCACCAGCAGAGATAACGGGGACTATAATTCACCCCTCCACTTT.

This chain joins TRBV5-1 and TRBJ2-3; 8 bases line up with TRBD2. The length of the CDR3 is 14 residues. The V segment lost 4 bases and the J segment 2 bases; nucleotides outside the gene matches: 3. In germline, CDR1 is SGHRS, CDR2 YFSETQ. CDR3 residues: CASSPGLATDTQYF. As DNA, the CDR3 is TGCGCCAGCAGCCCCGGACTAGCCACAGATACGCAGTATTTT.

This clone occurred once. This rearrangement joins TRBV18 to TRBJ2-2; D uncertain. This CDR3 contains 16 residues. V was clipped by 1 base and J by 0 bases, with 9 bases between them. In germline, CDR1 is KGHSH, CDR2 LQKENI. The CDR3 protein is CASSPQAGSNTGELFF. CDR3 DNA: TGTGCCAGCTCACCACAAGCCGGATCGAACACCGGGGAGCTGTTTTTT.

This chain connects TRBV4-3 to TRBJ1-1; D not resolved. The CDR3 spans 12 residues. In germline, CDR1 is LGHNA, CDR2 YSLEER. The V gene lost 4 bases and the J gene lost 6 bases, with 9 bases spanning the gap. The CDR3 is CASSPSGSEAFF. Written as DNA, the CDR3 is TGCGCCAGCAGCCCATCAGGATCTGAAGCTTTCTTT.

V and J are TRBV7-8 and TRBJ1-5; D is undetermined. The germline V and J ends were trimmed by 4 bases and 7 bases, with 11 bases remaining between them. The CDR3 length is 13 residues. The germline CDR1 and CDR2 sequences are SGHVS and FQNEAQ. Written as DNA, the CDR3 is TGTGCCAGCAGCTCAGTAAGTAGCCAGCCCCAGCATTTT. It is translated as CASSSVSSQPQHF.

The rearrangement uses TRBV28 and TRBJ2-1; tentatively, D is TRBD2 (6 bases). The CDR3 extends over 13 amino acids. Between the trimmed V and J ends, which lost 8 bases and 7 bases, there was a span of 15 bases. The germline V gene has CDR1 MDHEN and CDR2 SYDVKM. CDR3 nucleotide sequence: TGTGCCAGCGAGACTAGTGATAGTAATGAGCAGTTCTTC. Its translation is CASETSDSNEQFF. Full variable domain (missing parts from reference TRBV28 and TRBJ2-1): DVKVTQSSRYLVKRTGEKVFLECVQDMDHENMFWYRQDPGLGLRLIYFSYDVKMKEKGDIPEGYSVSREKKERFSLILESASTNQTSMYLCASETSDSNEQFFGPGTRLTVL.

This clone was observed once. The rearrangement links TRBV30 to TRBJ1-5; the D is unclear. The germline V and J ends were trimmed by 2 bases and 0 bases, with 11 bases remaining between them. Germline values: CDR1 GTSNPN, CDR2 SVGIG (reference sequence). The CDR3 consists of 15 residues. The CDR3 sequence: CAWSLNIGSNQPQHF. CDR3 nucleotides: TGTGCCTGGAGTTTAAATATCGGTAGCAATCAGCCCCAGCATTTT.

The chain uses TRBV28 and TRBJ1-2; TRBD1 matches at 7 bases. Trimming cost V 6 bases and J 5 bases; bases outside gene matches: 6. The germline gives CDR1 MDHEN, CDR2 SYDVKM. The CDR3 has 13 residues. The CDR3 sequence: CASRSGQAYGYTF. In DNA form, the CDR3 reads TGTGCCAGCAGATCAGGACAGGCTTATGGCTACACCTTC.

The chain recombines TRBV6-5 with TRBJ1-6; possibly TRBD1 for D (6 bases). CDR1 and CDR2 (germline): MNHEY, SVGAGI. CDR3 length: 15 amino acids. V was clipped by 5 bases and J by 3 bases, with 11 bases between them. The CDR3 nucleotides read TGTGCCAGCAGTACCACAGGGATCTATAATTCACCCCTCCACTTT. It is translated as CASSTTGIYNSPLHF.

For the CDR3, the DNA is TGTGCCAGCAGTGACGGGGGCTATGGCTACACCTTC. Encoded protein: CASSDGGYGYTF. The chain links TRBV6-1 to TRBJ1-2; maybe TRBD1 (5 bases). The germline V gene encodes CDR1 MNHNS and CDR2 SASEGT. The CDR3 totals 12 residues. V lost 3 bases and J lost 4, with 6 bases in between.

This clone was observed once. The gene calls are TRBV5-5 and TRBJ2-7; 7 bases are shared with TRBD1. Losses at the gene ends were 0 bases for V and 4 bases for J; bases not matched to a gene: 1. This CDR3 comprises 13 residues. Germline V gene data show CDR1 as SGHKS and CDR2 as YYEKEE (reference sequence). DNA for the CDR3: TGTGCCAGCAGCTTGGACAGGGGATACGAGCAGTACTTC. It codes for CASSLDRGYEQYF.